This T cell receptor beta chain derives from a study of T cells in Graves' hyperthyroidism and ophthalmopathy. Using RNA transcripts as the source, TCR beta CDR3 regions were amplified. During a first-round RT-PCR of the TCR CDR3, the HTBI primer set was used. TCRdb processed the multiplex PCR reads anew with MiXCR; each CDR3 protein has one entry. The table records 300,000 to 450,000 distinct CDR3 sequences, 17% of them present only once. This clonotype was found many times. At one of its ends the junction is not consistent with the germline gene, which may arise from a read error. Germline V gives CDR1 MNHEY, CDR2 SMNVEV (reference sequence). CDR3 length: 13 amino acids.

The source is a young woman with Graves' hyperthyroidism that later progressed to Graves' ophthalmopathy. The sample consisted of blood. This chain uses TRBV27 with TRBJ2-5; D is undetermined. The CDR3 here is CAGSDQRQETQYF. DNA of the CDR3: TGTGCCGGCAGTGACCAACGTCAAGAGACCCAGTACTTC.